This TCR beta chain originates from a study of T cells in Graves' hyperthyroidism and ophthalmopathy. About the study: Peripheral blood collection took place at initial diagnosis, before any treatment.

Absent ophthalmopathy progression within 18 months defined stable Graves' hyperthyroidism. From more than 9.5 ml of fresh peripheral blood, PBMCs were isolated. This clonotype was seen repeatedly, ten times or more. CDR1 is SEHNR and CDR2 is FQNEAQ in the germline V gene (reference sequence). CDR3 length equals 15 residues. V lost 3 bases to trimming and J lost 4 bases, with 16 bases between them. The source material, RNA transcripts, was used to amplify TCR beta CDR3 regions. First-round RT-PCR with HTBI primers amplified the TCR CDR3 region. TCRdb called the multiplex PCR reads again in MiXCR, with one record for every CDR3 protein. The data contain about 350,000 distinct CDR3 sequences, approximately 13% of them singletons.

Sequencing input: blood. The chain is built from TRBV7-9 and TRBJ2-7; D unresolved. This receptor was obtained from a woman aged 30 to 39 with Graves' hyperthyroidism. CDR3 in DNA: TGTGCCAGCAGCTTCGAGCTAACCCCCGCGTACGAGCAGTACTTC. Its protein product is CASSFELTPAYEQYF. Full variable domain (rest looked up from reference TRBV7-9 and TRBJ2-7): DTGVSQNPRHKITKRGQNVTFRCDPISEHNRLYWYRQTLGQGPEFLTYFQNEAQLEKSRLLSDRFSAERPKGSFSTLEIQRTEQGDSAMYLCASSFELTPAYEQYFGPGTRLTVT.